Following are 2 T cell receptor beta chains from one sample sequenced in a study of T cell responses to AZD1222 COVID-19 vaccine. The repertoire was sequenced with immunoSEQ multiplex PCR; TCRdb's copy has only in-frame clones and lacks some. The sample consists of 35,000 to 50,000 clones, over 75% of them appearing once. This sample comprised peripheral blood, obtained 28 days after the second dose of the MenACWY control vaccine. These receptors were collected from an adult who received the MenACWY meningococcal vaccine as a control.

CDR3 DNA sequence: TGCGCCAGCAGTGACCAGCTAGCGGGATTGACTAATGAGCAGTTCTTC. It specifies CASSDQLAGLTNEQFF. The chain employs TRBV10-1 and TRBJ2-1, with TRBD2 matching 9 bases. The CDR3 length is 16 residues. V lost 3 bases to trimming and J lost 7 bases; unmatched junction nucleotides: 10. Germline loops: CDR1 WNHNN, CDR2 SYGVQD (reference sequence).

DNA for the CDR3: TGTGCCAGCAGTTTAGGGGTGGTTGGTGAAAAACTGTTTTTT. It is translated as CASSLGVVGEKLFF. The rearrangement uses TRBV28 and TRBJ1-4; no reliable D call. Germline V CDR1 and CDR2: MDHEN, SYDVKM. The CDR3 has 14 residues. V was trimmed by 2 bases and J by 7 bases, leaving 11 bases between them. Looking up the rest from reference TRBV28 and TRBJ1-4 gives the full variable domain: DVKVTQSSRYLVKRTGEKVFLECVQDMDHENMFWYRQDPGLGLRLIYFSYDVKMKEKGDIPEGYSVSREKKERFSLILESASTNQTSMYLCASSLGVVGEKLFFGSGTQLSVL.